Detailed here is one T cell receptor (beta chain). The data were obtained in a study of blood T cell repertoires in COVID-19. On the study more broadly: The samples span acute and convalescent COVID-19 from the United States, Italy and Spain. Sources were T cells, B-cell-depleted T cells, or PBMCs; the material itself was cDNA or gDNA.

As originally analysed: Estimated nucleated cell counts came from reference gene primer amplification. TCRdb keeps only in-frame clones here, not all; method: immunoSEQ multiplex PCR. The V and J calls and clone size were taken over from that table, and D and trimming were inferred from the DNA. The repertoire holds about 110,000 clones, roughly 87% seen once, with 4% to 5% in the top ten. Germline loops: CDR1 MNHNY, CDR2 SVGAGI (reference sequence). This CDR3 spans 14 amino acids. V trimming: 0 bases; J trimming: 6 bases; junction bases outside the gene matches: 4. Sequencing was carried out using peripheral blood. J is TRBJ1-2 and V is TRBV6-6, with 7 bases aligning to TRBD1. This clonotype was sampled from a human donor in a cohort sampled during active COVID-19. This CDR3 reads CASSYSRGTDGYTF. For the CDR3, the DNA is TGTGCCAGCAGTTACTCGAGGGGGACAGATGGCTACACCTTC.